This entry is about one TCR beta chain. The antigen remains undetermined. CDR3 length: 13 amino acids. Trimming cost V 0 bases and J 10 bases, with 10 bases left between them. Germline V lookup: CDR1 MNHEY, CDR2 SVGEGT. The entry originates in a study of T cell responses to AZD1222 COVID-19 vaccine. Study outcomes and limitations: Seropositive AZD1222 recipients at baseline numbered only five or six. Clonal diversity was possibly underestimated, and the donors were mostly white British, with more females. Spike-wide vaccine-associated CD4 TCRs dominated at 160-218 and 743-854.

Generated by immunoSEQ multiplex PCR, the TCRdb table keeps only in-frame clones and is missing some. The repertoire holds about 120,000 clones, with around 90% as singletons. This receptor was identified in an adult in good health. Here the sequenced sample was peripheral blood, taken on day 0 of MenACWY control vaccination. V and J are TRBV6-2 or TRBV6-3 and TRBJ2-1; D unresolved. CDR3 in DNA: TGTGCCAGCAGTTACTCGAATCCCCCGGAGCAGTTCTTC. Translating it yields CASSYSNPPEQFF.